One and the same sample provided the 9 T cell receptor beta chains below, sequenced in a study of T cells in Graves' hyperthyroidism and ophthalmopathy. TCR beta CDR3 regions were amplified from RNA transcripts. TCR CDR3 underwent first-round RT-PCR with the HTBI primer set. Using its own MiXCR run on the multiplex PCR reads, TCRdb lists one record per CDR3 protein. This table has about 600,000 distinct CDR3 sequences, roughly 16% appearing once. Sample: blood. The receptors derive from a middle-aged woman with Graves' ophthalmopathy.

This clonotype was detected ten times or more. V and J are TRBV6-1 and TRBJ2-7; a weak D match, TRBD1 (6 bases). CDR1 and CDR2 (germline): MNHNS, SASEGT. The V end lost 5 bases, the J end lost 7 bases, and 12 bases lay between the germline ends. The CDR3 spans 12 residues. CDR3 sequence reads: CASSSGAPEQYF. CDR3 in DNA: TGTGCCAGCAGTTCAGGGGCGCCGGAGCAGTACTTC.

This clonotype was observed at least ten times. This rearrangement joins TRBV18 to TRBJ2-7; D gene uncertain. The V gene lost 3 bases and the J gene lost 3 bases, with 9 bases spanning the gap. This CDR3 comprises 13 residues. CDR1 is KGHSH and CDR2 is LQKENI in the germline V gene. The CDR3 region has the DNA TGTGCCAGCTCACCGGGTGCATTCTACGAGCAGTACTTC. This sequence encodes CASSPGAFYEQYF.

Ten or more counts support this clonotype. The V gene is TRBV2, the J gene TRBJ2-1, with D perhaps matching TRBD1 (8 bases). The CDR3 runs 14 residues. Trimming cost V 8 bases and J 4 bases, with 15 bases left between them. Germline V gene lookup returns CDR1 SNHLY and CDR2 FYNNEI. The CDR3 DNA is TGTGCCAGCGTGGGGGGGACAGGTTACAATGAGCAGTTCTTC. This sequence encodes CASVGGTGYNEQFF.

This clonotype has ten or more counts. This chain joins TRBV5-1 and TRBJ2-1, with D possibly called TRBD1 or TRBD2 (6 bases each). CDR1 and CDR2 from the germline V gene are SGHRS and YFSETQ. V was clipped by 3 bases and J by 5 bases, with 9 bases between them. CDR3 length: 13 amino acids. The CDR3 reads CASSWGANNEQFF. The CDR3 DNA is TGCGCCAGCAGCTGGGGGGCAAACAATGAGCAGTTCTTC. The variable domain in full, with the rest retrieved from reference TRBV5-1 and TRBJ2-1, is KAGVTQTPRYLIKTRGQQVTLSCSPISGHRSVSWYQQTPGQGLQFLFEYFSETQRNKGNFPGRFSGRQFSNSRSEMNVSTLELGDSALYLCASSWGANNEQFFGPGTRLTVL.

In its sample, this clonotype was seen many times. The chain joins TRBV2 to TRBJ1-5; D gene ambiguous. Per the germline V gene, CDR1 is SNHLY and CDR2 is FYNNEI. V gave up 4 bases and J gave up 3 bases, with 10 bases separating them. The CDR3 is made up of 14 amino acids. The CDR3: CASSVYVDNQPQHF. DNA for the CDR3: TGTGCCAGCAGTGTTTACGTAGACAATCAGCCCCAGCATTTT.

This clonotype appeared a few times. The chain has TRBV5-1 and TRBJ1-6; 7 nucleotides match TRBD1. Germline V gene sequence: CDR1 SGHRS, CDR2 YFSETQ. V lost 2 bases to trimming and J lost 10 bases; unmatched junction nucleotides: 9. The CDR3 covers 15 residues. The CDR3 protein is CASSLTGVRYSPLHF. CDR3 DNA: TGCGCCAGCAGCTTAACAGGGGTGCGGTACTCACCCCTCCACTTT.

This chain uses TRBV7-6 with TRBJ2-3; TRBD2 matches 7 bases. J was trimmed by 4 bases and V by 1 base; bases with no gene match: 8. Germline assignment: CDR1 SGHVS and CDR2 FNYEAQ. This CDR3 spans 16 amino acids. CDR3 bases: TGTGCCAGCAGCTTAGTCACGCGGGAGCTTTCAGATACGCAGTATTTT. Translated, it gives CASSLVTRELSDTQYF.

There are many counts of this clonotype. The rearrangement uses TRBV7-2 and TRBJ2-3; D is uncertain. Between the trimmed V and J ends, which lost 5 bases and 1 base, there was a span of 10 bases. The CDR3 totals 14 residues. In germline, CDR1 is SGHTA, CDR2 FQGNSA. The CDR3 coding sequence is TGTGCCAGCAGCGTCTATCTTCGCACAGATACGCAGTATTTT. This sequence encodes CASSVYLRTDTQYF. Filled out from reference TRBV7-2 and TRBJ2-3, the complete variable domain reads GAGVSQSPSNKVTEKGKDVELRCDPISGHTALYWYRQSLGQGLEFLIYFQGNSAPDKSGLPSDRFSAERTGGSVSTLTIQRTQQEDSAVYLCASSVYLRTDTQYFGPGTRLTVL.

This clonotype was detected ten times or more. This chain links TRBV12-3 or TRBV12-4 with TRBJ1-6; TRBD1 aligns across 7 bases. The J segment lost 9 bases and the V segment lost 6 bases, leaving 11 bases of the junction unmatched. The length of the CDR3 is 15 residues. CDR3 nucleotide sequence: TGTGCCAGCAGACGGGACCGAGGGGGCCCTTCACCCCTCCACTTT. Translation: CASRRDRGGPSPLHF.